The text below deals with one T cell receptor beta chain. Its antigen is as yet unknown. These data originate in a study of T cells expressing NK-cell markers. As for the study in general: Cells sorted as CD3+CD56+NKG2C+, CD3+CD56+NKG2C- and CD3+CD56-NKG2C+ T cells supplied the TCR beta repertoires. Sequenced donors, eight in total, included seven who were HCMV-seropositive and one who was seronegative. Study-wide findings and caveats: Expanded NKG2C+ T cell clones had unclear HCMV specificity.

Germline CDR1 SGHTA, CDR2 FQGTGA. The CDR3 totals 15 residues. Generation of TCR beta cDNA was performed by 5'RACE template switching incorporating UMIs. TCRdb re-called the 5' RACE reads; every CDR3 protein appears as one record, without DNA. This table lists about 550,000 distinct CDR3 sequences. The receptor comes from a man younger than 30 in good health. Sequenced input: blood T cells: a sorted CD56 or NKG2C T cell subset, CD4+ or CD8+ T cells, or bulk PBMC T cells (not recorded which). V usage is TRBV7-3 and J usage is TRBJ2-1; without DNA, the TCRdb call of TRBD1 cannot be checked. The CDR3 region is CASARWGGLTDEQFF.